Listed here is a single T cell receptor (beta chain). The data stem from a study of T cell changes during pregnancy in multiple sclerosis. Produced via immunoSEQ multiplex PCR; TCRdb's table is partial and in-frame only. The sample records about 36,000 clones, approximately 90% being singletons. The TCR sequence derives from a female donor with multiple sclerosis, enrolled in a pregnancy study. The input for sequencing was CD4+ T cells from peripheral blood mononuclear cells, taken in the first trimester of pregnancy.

This CDR3 reads CASSPVGAGGGPYNEQFF. DNA of the CDR3: TGTGCCAGCAGTCCGGTGGGGGCGGGGGGTGGCCCCTACAATGAGCAGTTCTTC. The chain links TRBV7-2 to TRBJ2-1, with 8 positions matching TRBD2. V lost 6 bases, J lost 2 bases, and 15 bases stayed unmatched. The length of the CDR3 is 18 residues. Germline-derived CDR1 and CDR2 are SGHTA and FQGNSA.